This record looks at one T cell receptor (beta chain) sequence and its context. The antigen is not known. The PCR contained 60 Vbeta and 13 Jbeta primers. Some clones are missing from TCRdb's copy, which holds only in-frame ones; the method was immunoSEQ multiplex PCR. Of 95,000 to 120,000 clones listed, about 68% were seen once; the top ten hold more than 3.5%. This entry belongs to a study of cytomegalovirus exposure and HLA in healthy donors. Study overall: Ancestry clustering placed about four fifths of some 400 genotyped donors in the Caucasian-associated cluster.

Overall study results and limits: An Asian-associated ancestry cluster reportedly showed fewer N-insertions than the approximately 620-donor mean in a later analysis. Differences between HLA loci emerged in a later analysis of TCR association rates, with DRB1 most and HLA-C fewest. Earlier analysis yielded a pattern in which most TCR beta V segments were productive about 90% or about 30% of the time.

Per the germline V gene, CDR1 is SGHVS and CDR2 is FNYEAQ. Trimming pared 0 bases from V and 9 bases from J, leaving 6 bases between. This CDR3 region has 12 residues. The sequence was obtained from a woman in her forties in good health and CMV-seropositive. The sequencing input was PBMCs. The chain uses TRBV7-6 and TRBJ2-1, with D possibly matching TRBD2 (6 bases). CDR3 loop: CASSLARGEQFF. CDR3 bases: TGTGCCAGCAGCTTAGCGCGGGGTGAGCAGTTCTTC.